Listed below are T cell receptor beta chains from one sample, sequenced in a study of identical twins. TCRdb independently ran MiXCR on the 5' RACE reads; one entry per CDR3 protein. The sample contains around 960,000 distinct CDR3 sequences, more than 9% of which appear only once. The sample was also reused in another study, on yellow fever vaccine responses in identical twins.

Source material: PBMCs. Every receptor here comes from a woman younger than 35 in good health. The conserved cysteine and the conserved F or W are not part of the CDR3 here.

TRBV29-1,TRBJ2-1,SVVSRLFEGPLNEQF
TRBV12-5,TRBJ2-2,ASGLRASGSNTGELF
TRBV18,TRBJ2-3,ASSPPFGGWADTQY
TRBV15,TRBJ2-5,ATSRDFTFGETQY
TRBV11-2,TRBJ1-3,ASSQTGSAGNTIY
TRBV5-1,TRBJ2-3,ASSPGQPNSWGDTQY
TRBV12-3/TRBV12-4,TRBJ1-1,ASSLAYSAEAF
TRBV11-2,TRBJ2-1,ASSAAGGGAGYNEQF
TRBV2,TRBJ1-4,ASSEMAGAGAGEKLF
TRBV29-1,TRBJ2-2,SVEGRHSNTGELF
TRBV3-1,TRBJ1-4,ASSQGPGLF
TRBV18,TRBJ1-1,ASSPADMNTEAF
TRBV11-2,TRBJ2-1,ASSPRDLTNNEQF
TRBV29-1,TRBJ2-5,SVRQTETQY
TRBV20-1,TRBJ2-1,SASRTSGSQNEQF
TRBV6-1,TRBJ1-1,ASSEAAGLYGL
TRBV6-1,TRBJ2-1,ASTGISGGSYNEQF
TRBV4-2,TRBJ2-7,ASSQLSPTSYEQY
TRBV12-3/TRBV12-4,TRBJ1-6,ASRQGVGNSPLH
TRBV7-9,TRBJ2-6,ASSLGGEVLT
TRBV19,TRBJ2-6,ASSAGTGETSGANVLT
TRBV4-1,TRBJ1-4,ASSRYRDPEKLF
TRBV19,TRBJ2-1,ASGVTSGAAGYNEQF
TRBV6-2/TRBV6-3,TRBJ2-3,ASSYSWGAVDTQY
TRBV15,TRBJ1-4,ATSTRRNNEKLF
TRBV7-8,TRBJ2-1,ASSLVVAGGSYNEQF
TRBV25-1,TRBJ2-5,ASRAPGHHIQETQY
TRBV28,TRBJ1-1,ASSLKGTGGNEAF
TRBV5-6,TRBJ1-6,ASSLATGGNNSPLH
TRBV28,TRBJ2-7,ASSFRSWASSYEQY
TRBV5-1,TRBJ2-3,ASSLAGLAGAGDTQY
TRBV9,TRBJ2-4,ASSVIRKNIQY
TRBV3-1,TRBJ2-5,ASSQDGLAGGPGETQY
TRBV19,TRBJ1-5,ASLNHLASNQPQH
TRBV28,TRBJ2-7,ASRPGQGASRVWGPYEQY
TRBV9,TRBJ2-7,ASSGTSGMDEQY
TRBV20-1,TRBJ2-5,SAPKGFSETQY
TRBV7-8,TRBJ1-4,ASSPGQDEKLF
TRBV4-1,TRBJ2-1,ASSQRGGSGGGDEQF
TRBV7-1,TRBJ1-4,ASSSKFQDREEGEKLF
TRBV20-1,TRBJ2-5,SALTSGAGVETQY
TRBV5-1,TRBJ2-3,ASSWGTSGGLTDTQY
TRBV5-5,TRBJ1-5,ASSFHGGSNQPQH
TRBV24-1,TRBJ2-3,ATSDRLGTQY
TRBV5-1,TRBJ2-2,ASRTGQINTGELF
TRBV6-2/TRBV6-3,TRBJ2-3,ASREEREGRDTQY
TRBV28,TRBJ1-4,ASTAGQGSHGKLF
TRBV20-1,TRBJ1-2,SARQVDYT
TRBV28,TRBJ2-2,ASSRGTGDTGELF
TRBV12-3/TRBV12-4,TRBJ1-1,ASSFTGLGTEAF
TRBV12-3/TRBV12-4,TRBJ1-1,ASSPRTMNTEAF
TRBV12-3/TRBV12-4,TRBJ1-5,ASSPSNHLREFYSNQPQH
TRBV12-3/TRBV12-4,TRBJ2-1,AGAASQGAGEQF